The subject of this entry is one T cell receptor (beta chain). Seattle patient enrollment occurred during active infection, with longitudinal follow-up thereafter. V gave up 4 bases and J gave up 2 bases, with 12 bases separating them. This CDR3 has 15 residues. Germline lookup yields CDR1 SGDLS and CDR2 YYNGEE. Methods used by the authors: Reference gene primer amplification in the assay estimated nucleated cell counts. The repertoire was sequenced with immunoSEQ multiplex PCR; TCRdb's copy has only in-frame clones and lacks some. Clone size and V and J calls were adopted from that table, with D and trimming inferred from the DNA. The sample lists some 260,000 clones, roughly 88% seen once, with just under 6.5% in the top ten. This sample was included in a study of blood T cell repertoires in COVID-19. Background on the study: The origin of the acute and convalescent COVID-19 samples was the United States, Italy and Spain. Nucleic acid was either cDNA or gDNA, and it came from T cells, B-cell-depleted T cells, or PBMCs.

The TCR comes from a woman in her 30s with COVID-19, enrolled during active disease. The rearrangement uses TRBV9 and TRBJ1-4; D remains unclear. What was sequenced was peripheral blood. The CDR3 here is CASSTQEVTNEKLFF. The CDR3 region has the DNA TGTGCCAGCAGCACGCAGGAGGTCACTAATGAAAAACTGTTTTTT. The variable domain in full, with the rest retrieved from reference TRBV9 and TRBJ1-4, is DSGVTQTPKHLITATGQRVTLRCSPRSGDLSVYWYQQSLDQGLQFLIQYYNGEERAKGNILERFSAQQFPDLHSELNLSSLELGDSALYFCASSTQEVTNEKLFFGSGTQLSVL.